This entry lists 28 T cell receptor beta chains sequenced from one sample in a study of T cell responses to AZD1222 COVID-19 vaccine. Some clones are missing from TCRdb's copy, which holds only in-frame ones; the method was immunoSEQ multiplex PCR. The sample contains around 140,000 clones, about 90% of which appear only once. Specimen: peripheral blood, collected 28 days after the second AZD1222 dose. The origin of the receptors is an adult who received the AZD1222 COVID-19 vaccine.

The genes are TRBV27 and TRBJ1-1; D not certain. The CDR3 spans 14 residues. The germline V and J ends were trimmed by 5 bases and 4 bases, with 14 bases remaining between them. CDR1 and CDR2 (germline): MNHEY, SMNVEV (reference sequence). CDR3 sequence: CASSAGGEATEAFF. The CDR3 nucleotides read TGTGCCAGCAGTGCGGGAGGAGAAGCCACTGAAGCTTTCTTT.

J is TRBJ2-7 and V is TRBV2, with D possibly being TRBD1 (5 bases). Trimming removed 6 bases from V and 1 base from J, with 13 bases in between. The CDR3 length is 14 residues. Per the germline V gene, CDR1 is SNHLY and CDR2 is FYNNEI. CDR3 loop: CASRGQGNSYEQYF. The CDR3 nucleotides are TGTGCCAGCAGAGGCCAGGGTAATTCCTACGAGCAGTACTTC.

This chain uses TRBV6-4 with TRBJ2-7; 9 nucleotides align to TRBD1. CDR1 MRHNA and CDR2 SNTAGT come from the germline V gene. V trimming: 8 bases; J trimming: 2 bases; junction bases outside the gene matches: 10. This CDR3 spans 15 amino acids. The CDR3 loop is CASWGQGDFAYEQYF. The DNA for the CDR3 is TGTGCCAGCTGGGGACAGGGAGATTTTGCCTACGAGCAGTACTTC.

As regards this clone: The same CDR3 is also encoded by other DNA sequences in this sample. The chain recombines TRBV7-2 with TRBJ1-5; D unresolved. This CDR3 has 13 residues. Germline CDR1 and CDR2: SGHTA and FQGNSA. V was shortened by 1 base and J by 3 bases, with 4 bases between the two germline ends. The CDR3 DNA follows: TGTGCCAGCAGCTTAGAAGTCAATCAGCCCCAGCATTTT. As protein: CASSLEVNQPQHF. Drawing the rest from reference TRBV7-2 and TRBJ1-5, the complete variable domain is GAGVSQSPSNKVTEKGKDVELRCDPISGHTALYWYRQSLGQGLEFLIYFQGNSAPDKSGLPSDRFSAERTGGSVSTLTIQRTQQEDSAVYLCASSLEVNQPQHFGDGTRLSIL.

The CDR3 spells CASSDSGNTIYF. DNA of the CDR3: TGTGCCAGCAGTGATTCTGGAAACACCATATATTTT. The rearrangement links TRBV12-3 or TRBV12-4 to TRBJ1-3, with D unclear. The CDR3 runs to 12 residues. V lost 5 bases to trimming and J lost 1 base, with 3 bases between them.

The genes are TRBV6-5 and TRBJ2-2; perhaps TRBD1 as D (6 bases). The CDR3 length is 16 residues. Germline CDR1 is MNHEY and CDR2 is SVGAGI. V was cut by 4 bases and J by 0 bases, with 12 bases left in between. The CDR3 loop is CASSSPSGANTGELFF. The DNA of the CDR3 is TGTGCCAGCAGTTCCCCCTCAGGGGCGAACACCGGGGAGCTGTTTTTT.

The rearrangement joins TRBV11-2 to TRBJ2-7; 8 bases fit TRBD1. The V gene end was trimmed by 1 base and the J gene end by 2 bases; junction bases not matched to a gene: 7. The CDR3 is 16 residues long. Germline lookup yields CDR1 SGHAT and CDR2 FQNNGV. CDR3 in DNA: TGTGCCAGCAGCTTAGGGACAGGGAAGGGGGCCTACGAGCAGTACTTC. As protein: CASSLGTGKGAYEQYF.

The chain employs TRBV15 and TRBJ1-5, with unresolved D. V lost 0 bases to trimming and J lost 9 bases, with 6 bases between them. The CDR3 length is 12 residues. Per the germline V gene, CDR1 is LNHNV and CDR2 is YYDKDF (reference sequence). The CDR3 bases are TGTGCCACCAGCAGAGATCGTCGGCCCCAGCATTTT. This sequence encodes CATSRDRRPQHF.

There are a few counts of this clone. This rearrangement joins TRBV5-6 to TRBJ1-2, with unresolved D. Germline CDR1 SGHDT, CDR2 YYEEEE. CDR3 length: 13 residues. V was clipped by 4 bases and J by 4 bases, with 11 bases between them. CDR3 protein: CASSRRALYGYTF. The CDR3 DNA is TGTGCCAGCAGCCGGAGGGCCCTCTATGGCTACACCTTC.

This rearrangement joins TRBV5-1 to TRBJ1-5; tentative D call: TRBD1 (5 bases). Germline CDR1 SGHRS, CDR2 YFSETQ. The CDR3 loop spans 14 amino acids. V lost 0 bases and J 7 bases, leaving 11 bases between the germline ends. CDR3 nucleotide sequence: TGCGCCAGCAGCTTGGATGGGGGAGGACAGCCCCAGCATTTT. This encodes CASSLDGGGQPQHF.

This chain joins TRBV3-1 (or the pseudogene TRBV3-2) and TRBJ1-1; D not certain. Per germline, CDR1 LGHDT and CDR2 YNNKEL (reference sequence). This CDR3 region has 11 residues. V lost 6 bases and J lost 2, with 4 bases in between. The CDR3 reads CASRANTEAFF. Here the CDR3 DNA reads TGTGCCAGCAGAGCAAACACTGAAGCTTTCTTT.

V gene TRBV6-5 combines with J gene TRBJ1-2; 7 bases agree with TRBD1. The CDR3 extends over 14 amino acids. V lost 6 bases and J lost 10; bases outside the gene matches: 14. Germline-derived CDR1 and CDR2 are MNHEY and SVGAGI. This CDR3 is CASSRDSVGSDYTF. Written as DNA, the CDR3 is TGTGCCAGCAGCCGGGACAGTGTCGGATCGGACTACACCTTC.

The rearrangement links TRBV28 to TRBJ2-7; 7 bases match TRBD1. V was clipped by 6 bases and J by 7 bases; unmatched bases: 15. Per the germline V gene, CDR1 is MDHEN and CDR2 is SYDVKM. The CDR3 has 15 amino acids. Here the CDR3 reads CASSNSGTVDIEQYV. DNA of the CDR3: TGTGCCAGCAGCAACTCGGGGACAGTTGACATAGAGCAGTACGTC.

Details on this clone: A read error may produce the germline difference seen at one junction end. The chain has TRBV20-1 and TRBJ2-1; a weak D match, TRBD2 (6 bases). CDR1 DFQATT and CDR2 SNEGSKA come from the germline V gene (reference sequence). The CDR3 is 11 amino acids. The CDR3 loop reads CSAENRERSLF. DNA of the CDR3: TGCAGTGCCGAGAATCGGGAGCGTTCCCTCTTC.

V usage is TRBV14 and J usage is TRBJ2-1, with D unclear. CDR3 length: 14 amino acids. Per germline, CDR1 SGHDN and CDR2 FVKESK. V was trimmed by 5 bases and J by 5 bases, leaving 13 bases between them. CDR3 coding DNA: TGTGCCAGCAGCTCCTTGGGGTTCGACAATGAGCAGTTCTTC. Translating it yields CASSSLGFDNEQFF.

This clone was observed once. The chain recombines TRBV14 with TRBJ2-1; 7 bases line up with TRBD2. This CDR3 contains 13 residues. V shed 3 bases, J shed 4 bases, and the junction held 0 bases outside the gene matches. The V gene's germline CDR1 is SGHDN and CDR2 FVKESK. The CDR3 spells CASSHGGYNEQFF. The CDR3 coding sequence is TGTGCCAGCAGCCACGGGGGGTACAATGAGCAGTTCTTC.

J is TRBJ2-7 and V is TRBV4-1, with D perhaps TRBD1 or TRBD2 (5 bases each). CDR1 is MGHRA, CDR2 YSYEKL, per germline. V shed 1 base and J shed 5 bases, with 12 bases lying between them. CDR3 size: 14 residues. Here the CDR3 DNA reads TGCGCCAGCAGCCAAGGGATAGGGGAGCACGAGCAGTACTTC. Protein sequence: CASSQGIGEHEQYF.

The rearrangement uses TRBV7-9 and TRBJ2-2; D remains unclear. This CDR3 region has 16 residues. Per germline, CDR1 SEHNR and CDR2 FQNEAQ (reference sequence). The ends were cut back, 2 bases at V and 8 bases at J, with 18 bases in the middle. CDR3 sequence (DNA): TGTGCCAGCAGCTTAAAGAGAGCTGGGCCCGAGGGGGAGCTGTTTTTT. The encoded protein is CASSLKRAGPEGELFF. The full variable domain, its missing parts supplied by reference TRBV7-9 and TRBJ2-2, is DTGVSQNPRHKITKRGQNVTFRCDPISEHNRLYWYRQTLGQGPEFLTYFQNEAQLEKSRLLSDRFSAERPKGSFSTLEIQRTEQGDSAMYLCASSLKRAGPEGELFFGEGSRLTVL.

The CDR3 nucleotides are TGTGCCAGCAGCTTCCCGGGACAGGGGGCATCGGTTGAAGCTTTCTTT. This translates into CASSFPGQGASVEAFF. The J gene is TRBJ1-1, the V gene TRBV5-4; 12 bases line up with TRBD1. The CDR3 contains 16 residues. In germline, CDR1 is SGHNT, CDR2 YYREEE (reference sequence). After removal of 2 bases from V and 7 bases from J, the junction contained 9 bases not matched to a gene.

This rearrangement joins TRBV2 to TRBJ1-4; no clear D gene. Germline V CDR1 and CDR2: SNHLY, FYNNEI. The CDR3 totals 13 residues. V lost 7 bases to trimming and J lost 2 bases, with 8 bases between them. CDR3 DNA: TGTGCCAGCAACGTCGGCACTAATGAAAAACTGTTTTTT. Its protein product is CASNVGTNEKLFF.

The chain recombines TRBV7-9 with TRBJ1-1, with a weak D call TRBD1 (6 bases). This CDR3 contains 17 residues. CDR1 and CDR2 from the germline V gene are SEHNR and FQNEAQ (reference sequence). The V end lost 1 base, the J end lost 4 bases, and 19 bases lay between the germline ends. The CDR3 DNA follows: TGTGCCAGCAGCTTAGTCGGGGGGCGGCGAGGAGGCACTGAAGCTTTCTTT. Amino acids: CASSLVGGRRGGTEAFF.

The chain carries TRBV6-5 and TRBJ2-5; tentative D call: TRBD1 (5 bases). Trimming shortened V by 0 bases and J by 5 bases, and 13 bases separated the two germline ends. This CDR3 spans 15 amino acids. Germline V gene data show CDR1 as MNHEY and CDR2 as SVGAGI. This CDR3 reads CASSYSDTRVETQYF. The CDR3 region has the DNA TGTGCCAGCAGTTACTCGGATACCAGGGTGGAGACCCAGTACTTC.

The chain employs TRBV19 and TRBJ1-1; D gene ambiguous. The CDR3 covers 13 residues. The germline CDR1 and CDR2 sequences are LNHDA and SQIVND (reference sequence). V shed 7 bases and J shed 3 bases, with 12 bases lying between them. This CDR3 reads CASIPGGYTEAFF. In DNA form, the CDR3 reads TGTGCCAGTATCCCGGGTGGCTACACTGAAGCTTTCTTT.

The J gene is TRBJ2-3, the V gene TRBV7-9; 11 bases align to TRBD1. The junction had 7 bases not matched to a gene; V was cut back by 3 bases and J by 5 bases. The germline CDR1 and CDR2 sequences are SEHNR and FQNEAQ (reference sequence). The CDR3 loop spans 16 amino acids. The CDR3, as DNA: TGTGCCAGCAGCTTGTGGACAGGGGGCGGTCGAGATACGCAGTATTTT. It specifies CASSLWTGGGRDTQYF.

This clone has just a few counts. The chain is built from TRBV28 and TRBJ2-7; 8 bases are a match to TRBD1. The CDR3 has 16 residues. With V trimmed by 5 bases and J by 2 bases, 11 bases remained unmatched. Germline CDR1 reads MDHEN; CDR2 reads SYDVKM. In nucleotides, the CDR3 is TGTGCCAGCAGTCCCCCTCGAGACAGGGGACCCTACGAGCAGTACGTC. Translating it yields CASSPPRDRGPYEQYV.

The genes are TRBV4-1 and TRBJ1-1; 8 bases map to TRBD1. Germline CDR1 MGHRA, CDR2 YSYEKL. The junction had 6 bases not matched to a gene; V was cut back by 4 bases and J by 5 bases. There are 14 residues in the CDR3. Written as DNA, the CDR3 is TGCGCCAGCAGCCTTTACAGGGGGGAGACTGAAGCTTTCTTT. It translates to CASSLYRGETEAFF.

This chain uses TRBV24-1 with TRBJ1-2; no reliable D call. CDR3 length equals 14 residues. Germline values: CDR1 KGHDR, CDR2 SFDVKD. V lost 1 base and J 11 bases, leaving 16 bases between the germline ends. The CDR3 sequence: CATSDLSEGNGYTF. As DNA, the CDR3 is TGTGCCACCAGTGATTTAAGCGAAGGGAACGGGTACACCTTC.

The table lists this clone with a count of one. The chain links TRBV29-1 to TRBJ1-3; D is perhaps TRBD1 (5 bases). The CDR3 extends over 15 amino acids. CDR1 is SQVTM and CDR2 is ANQGSEA in the germline V gene. The V and J ends lost 6 bases and 0 bases respectively, with 15 bases between them. CDR3: CSVTSGTYSGNTIYF. CDR3 nucleotides: TGCAGCGTGACATCCGGGACCTACTCTGGAAACACCATATATTTT.